Sequencing of this TCR beta chain was carried out in a study of chemoradiotherapy in HPV16-positive cancers. General study points: During treatment, candidate HPV-specific clones and E7-related motifs expanded in tumor.

In its sample, this clone was seen once. Antigen: not known. CDR3 length equals 16 residues. The germline CDR1 and CDR2 sequences are SGHNT and YYREEE (reference sequence). Losses at the gene ends were 1 base for V and 7 bases for J; bases not matched to a gene: 5. Repertoires were generated with immunoSEQ multiplex PCR, while TCRdb's copy carries only in-frame clones and drops some. The sample lists several thousand clones, around 86% occurring once. The input for sequencing was tumor tissue, taken from a patient who underwent chemoradiotherapy. J is TRBJ2-2 and V is TRBV5-4; TRBD2 aligns across 12 bases. This clonotype originated in a human donor with HPV-associated anogenital cancer. The CDR3 region is CASSLPSGGAVGELFF. CDR3 nucleotide sequence: TGTGCCAGCAGCTTGCCTAGCGGGGGGGCCGTCGGGGAGCTGTTTTTT.